This T cell receptor (beta chain) was found in a study of cytomegalovirus exposure and HLA in healthy donors. Overall study results and limits: Generally TCR sequences proved uncommon, though certain public TCRs appeared in numerous donors.

This CDR3 has 14 residues. Trimming cost V 4 bases and J 2 bases, with 6 bases left between them. CDR1 LNHDA and CDR2 SQIVND come from the germline V gene (reference sequence). As regards this clone: Its specificity is unknown.

The data were produced by immunoSEQ multiplex PCR, yet TCRdb's version contains in-frame clones alone and is incomplete. The table shows over 70,000 clones, with roughly 89% occurring only once. The TCR sequence derives from a woman between 18 and 29 years old in good health and CMV-seropositive. The genes are TRBV19 and TRBJ2-6; D is perhaps TRBD2 (6 bases). Sequencing input: PBMCs. The CDR3 reads CASSRGAGANVLTF. DNA of the CDR3: TGTGCCAGTAGTAGGGGGGCTGGGGCCAACGTCCTGACTTTC.